This TCR beta chain was captured in a study of metastatic and nonmetastatic thyroid tumors (dated by TCRdb to 2020 to 2022). The study in broad terms: Repertoires were compared across peripheral blood and tumor or nodule tissue samples from malignant and benign thyroid patients. The study at large found these results: In both blood and tumor samples, TCR beta diversity was reported to be significantly higher in malignant tumors than in benign nodules.

From its cysteine to its phenylalanine, the CDR3 spans 14 amino acids. CDR3 DNA is the only sequence kept; it has 42 bases, read in frame from the first base. The germline V gene provides CDR1 SGHDT and CDR2 YYEEEE. V sheds 2 bases and J sheds 2 bases, leaving 10 bases between their ends. No treatment had been received by any patient before thyroid surgery. The study retrospectively analysed patient clinical samples collected from 2012 to 2018 using T-cell receptor beta sequencing. Turning to this clone: The antigen this receptor binds is unknown. Base-call qualities are not available, and no considerably larger clone is one nucleotide away.

Library construction relied on PCR. The sequencing machine was an Illumina HiSeq 4000. High-throughput sequencing was used to profile the TCR beta-chain CDR3 region of every patient. Under the source paper's analysis protocol: Drawing on CDR3 differences between clinicopathological groups, the researchers built a classifier meant to tell apart patients with distant-metastatic papillary thyroid cancer. Repertoire diversity was assessed with the Shannon index, and tumor-blood repertoire similarity with the Morisita-Horn index. Starting from the raw public reads, TCRdb applied fastp trimming at Q25, assembled clones with MiXCR and retained in-frame beta chains. Clone size and V and J calls follow TCRdb, not the original study. The sample yields some 45,000 clones; about 15% were counted once. The ten largest clonotypes hold over 20% of the sample.

This TCR was sampled from a female donor with papillary thyroid cancer or a benign thyroid nodule (not recorded which). Some clones in this sample may be carry-over from other donors' samples. The rearranged chain carries TRBV5-6 and TRBJ2-5, with no reliable assignment of the D segment. Sequenced sample: blood. The DNA reads as follows: TGTGCCAGCAGCTTCGGTCCGGTTCAAGAGACCCAGTACTTC. It encodes CASSFGPVQETQYF.